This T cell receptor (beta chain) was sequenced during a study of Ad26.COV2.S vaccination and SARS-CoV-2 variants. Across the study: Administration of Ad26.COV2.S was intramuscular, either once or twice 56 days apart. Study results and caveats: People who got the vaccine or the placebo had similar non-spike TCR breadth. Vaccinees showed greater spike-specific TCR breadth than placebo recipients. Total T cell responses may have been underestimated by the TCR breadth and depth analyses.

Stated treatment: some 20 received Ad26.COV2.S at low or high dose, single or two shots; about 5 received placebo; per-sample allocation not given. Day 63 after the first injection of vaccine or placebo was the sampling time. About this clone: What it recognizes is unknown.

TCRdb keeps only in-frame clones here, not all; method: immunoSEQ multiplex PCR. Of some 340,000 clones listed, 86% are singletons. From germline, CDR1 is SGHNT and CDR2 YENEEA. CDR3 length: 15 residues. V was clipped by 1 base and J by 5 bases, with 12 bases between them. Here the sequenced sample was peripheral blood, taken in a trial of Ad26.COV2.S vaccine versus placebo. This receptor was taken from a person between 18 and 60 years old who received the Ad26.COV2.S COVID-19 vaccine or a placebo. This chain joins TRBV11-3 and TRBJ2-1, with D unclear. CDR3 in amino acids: CASSLGTYPDNEQFF. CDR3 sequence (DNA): TGTGCCAGCAGCTTAGGGACCTACCCCGACAATGAGCAGTTCTTC.